This T cell receptor (beta chain) comes out of a study of T cells in Graves' hyperthyroidism and ophthalmopathy (dated by TCRdb to the late 2010s). In the study overall: Peripheral blood was sampled at the time of initial diagnosis, prior to any treatment. A discovery cohort of fewer than 110 patients, approximately 45 with Graves' ophthalmopathy and fewer than 65 with stable Graves' hyperthyroidism, was used to find distinguishing TCR V-J signatures. An independent validation cohort of under 20 hyperthyroidism patients and 17 patients who later progressed to ophthalmopathy tested prospective prediction of ophthalmopathy. The roughly 100 discovery patients were randomly divided into training and test sets at a 7:3 ratio. Thyroid tissue and blood T-cell repertoires from six Graves' hyperthyroidism patients were also compared in the study. According to the paper, TCR Vbeta CDR3 sequencing was carried out on 135 peripheral blood samples, which came from 40 to 45 ophthalmopathy, fewer than 80 hyperthyroidism and roughly 17 progressor patients. After sampling, hyperthyroidism patients received methimazole starting at 30 mg daily, and ophthalmopathy patients received high-dose intravenous methylprednisolone.

TCR beta CDR3 regions were amplified from RNA transcripts. A first-round RT-PCR of the TCR CDR3 used the HTBI primer set with the Qiagen OneStep RT-PCR kit. Libraries were constructed in a second round of multiplex PCR, after which size selection and purification were performed. Libraries were sequenced paired-end with 100 bp reads on an Illumina HiSeq2000. As for the original processing: SOAPnuke was used to process the raw data, with reads discarded if the reads contained adapters or uncalled bases, had a mean Phred below 15, or lacked an exact constant-primer or identifier match. High-quality paired reads were merged using COPE v1.2.5, and each unique nucleotide sequence was defined as a clonotype. Clonotypes were aligned to IMGT TRBV, TRBD and TRBJ reference segments using MiTCR v1.1. The analysis was restricted to V-J combinations with a frequency above 0.0001, which together covered around 99% of the repertoires. A TCS score was defined as the ratio between F50 (clonal expansion) and ExV (chaos), using BLOSUM62-based TCRdist between CDR3 peptides within each V-J. Welch's t-statistics and random forest reduced around 510 V-J features to around 14, which were used in a naive Bayes classifier (R e1071). TCRdb handled the public reads itself, with Q25 trimming in fastp and clone calling in MiXCR, and kept productive beta chains. Merged by CDR3 protein, the rows form single entries marked with the most common genes and DNA. TCRdb's processing, not the authors' own work, is the source of the V and J calls. Within this sample are hundreds of thousands of distinct CDR3 sequences, with around 20% of them counted one time only. Of the sample, roughly 47% falls within the top ten clones.

Broad study findings and their caveats: Most expanded thyroid clonotypes (frequency above 0.001) were also detected in blood, a finding suggesting that blood repertoires may reflect thyroid immune responses. In cross-validation, a model built on a 13 V-J signature told ophthalmopathy apart from stable hyperthyroidism with approximately 91% sensitivity and roughly 83% specificity, and in testing the same model reached 80%/75%. In validation, the model predicted progression to ophthalmopathy with approximately 70% sensitivity and about 72% specificity, a median of 6.5 months before onset. Sample size was not statistically predetermined, and investigators were not blinded to group allocation.

This clonotype was found many times. Its recognized antigen is unknown. Base-call qualities are not available, and no considerably larger clone is one nucleotide away. Relative to germline, V is 5 bases shorter and J is 5 bases shorter, with 15 bases between their ends. The CDR3 holds 14 amino acids from the cysteine to the phenylalanine. Only CDR3 DNA remains: 42 bases, in frame from the first base. For CDR1 and CDR2, the germline V gene lists MNHNS and SASEGT. Moderately to severely active disease, a Clinical Activity Score of at least 3, a NOSPECS grade of at least 4, and a duration under 3 months were present in ophthalmopathy patients. The study excluded patients with uncontrolled infections, other autoimmune diseases, pregnancy or lactation. Diagnoses relied on clinical symptoms, serum thyroxine and TRAb, thyroid ultrasound and orbital computed tomography. PBMCs were separated from roughly 10 ml of fresh peripheral blood using Ficoll-Paque density gradient centrifugation. Total RNA was extracted with Trizol reagent, and quality was checked on an Agilent 2100 Bioanalyzer.

The clonotype was recovered from a man aged 40-49 years with Graves' ophthalmopathy. The V and J genes are TRBV6-1 and TRBJ1-1; the D gene is perhaps TRBD1, from 5 matching bases. The source material was blood. The nucleotide sequence reads as follows: TGTGCCAGCAGTCGACTATCGGGGCAGACTGAAGCTTTCTTT. Its protein product is CASSRLSGQTEAFF.